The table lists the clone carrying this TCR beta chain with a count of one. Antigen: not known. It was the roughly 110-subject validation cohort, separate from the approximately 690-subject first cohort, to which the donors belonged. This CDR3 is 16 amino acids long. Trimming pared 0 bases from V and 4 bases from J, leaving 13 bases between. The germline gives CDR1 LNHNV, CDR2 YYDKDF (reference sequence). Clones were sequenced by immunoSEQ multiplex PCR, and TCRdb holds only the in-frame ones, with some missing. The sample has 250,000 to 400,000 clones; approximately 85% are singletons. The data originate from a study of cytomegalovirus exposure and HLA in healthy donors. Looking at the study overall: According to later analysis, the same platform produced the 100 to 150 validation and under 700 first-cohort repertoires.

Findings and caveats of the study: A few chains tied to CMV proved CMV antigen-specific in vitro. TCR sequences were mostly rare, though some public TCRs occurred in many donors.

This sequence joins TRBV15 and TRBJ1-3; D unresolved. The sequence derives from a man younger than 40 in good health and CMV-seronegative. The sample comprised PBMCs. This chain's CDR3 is CATSRDPGIGGNTIYF. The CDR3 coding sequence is TGTGCCACCAGCAGAGATCCGGGAATTGGAGGAAACACCATATATTTT.